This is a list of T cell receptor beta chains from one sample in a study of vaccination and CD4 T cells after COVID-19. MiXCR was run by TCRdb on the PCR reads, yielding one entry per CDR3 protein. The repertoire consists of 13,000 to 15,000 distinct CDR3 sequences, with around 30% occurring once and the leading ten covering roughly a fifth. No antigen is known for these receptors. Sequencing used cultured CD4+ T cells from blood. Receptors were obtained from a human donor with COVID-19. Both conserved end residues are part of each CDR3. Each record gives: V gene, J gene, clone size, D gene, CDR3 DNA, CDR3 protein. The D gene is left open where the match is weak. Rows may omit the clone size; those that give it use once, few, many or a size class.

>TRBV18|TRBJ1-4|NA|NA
TGTGCCAGCTCACCACGGGGGGGAACTAATGAAAAACTGTTTTTT
CASSPRGGTNEKLFF
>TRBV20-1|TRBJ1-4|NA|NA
TGCAGTGCTAGAGCGCAGCTTAATGAAAAACTGTTTTTT
CSARAQLNEKLFF
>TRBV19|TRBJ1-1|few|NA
TGTGCCAGTAGTATGCCGGGTCGATATGAAGCTTTCTTT
CASSMPGRYEAFF
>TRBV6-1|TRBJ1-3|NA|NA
TGTGCCAGCAGACCCCAGGGGTCCCCTGGAAACACCATATATTTT
CASRPQGSPGNTIYF
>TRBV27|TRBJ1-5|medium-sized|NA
TGTGCCAGCAGTTTATCAAAGGTCGCAGCAGACCATAGCAATCAGCCCCAGCATTTT
CASSLSKVAADHSNQPQHF
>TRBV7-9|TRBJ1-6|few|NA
TGTGCCAGCAGCTCCCAGAACAGGAATTCACCCCTCCACTTT
CASSSQNRNSPLHF
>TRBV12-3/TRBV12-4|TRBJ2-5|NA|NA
TGTGCCAGCAGTTTCCACCCACGGCAAGAGACCCAGTACTTC
CASSFHPRQETQYF
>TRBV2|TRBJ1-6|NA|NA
TGTGCCAGCACTCCTAGGGTGGGAAATTCACCCCTCCACTTT
CASTPRVGNSPLHF
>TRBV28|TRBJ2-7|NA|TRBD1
TGTGCCAGCAGGCGACAGGGGAGGCACGAGCAGTACTTC
CASRRQGRHEQYF
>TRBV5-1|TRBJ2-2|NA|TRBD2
TGCGCCAGCACCCTCGATGCGGGGGACTGGACCGGGGAGCTGTTTTTT
CASTLDAGDWTGELFF
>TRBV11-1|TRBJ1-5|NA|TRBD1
TGTGCCAGCAGTTGGGGACAGAATAGCAATCAGCCCCAGCATTTT
CASSWGQNSNQPQHF
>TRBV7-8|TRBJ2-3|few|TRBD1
TGTGCCAGCGAGCAGGGACAGGGGAAGGATACGCAGTATTTT
CASEQGQGKDTQYF
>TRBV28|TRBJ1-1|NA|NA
TGTGCCAGCAGCCTCAACCCTACAGCTCCTAACACTGAAGCTTTCTTT
CASSLNPTAPNTEAFF
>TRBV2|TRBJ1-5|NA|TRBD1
TGTGCCAGCAATCCAGGGGGTCAGCCCCAGCATTTT
CASNPGGQPQHF
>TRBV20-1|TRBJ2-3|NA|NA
TGCAGTGCTACCGTAGTAATGTCAGATACGCAGTATTTT
CSATVVMSDTQYF
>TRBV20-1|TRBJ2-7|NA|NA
TGCAGTGCTAGTAGGGCTCTACTAAACTACGAGCAGTACTTC
CSASRALLNYEQYF
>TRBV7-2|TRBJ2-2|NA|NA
TGTGCCAGCAGCTTAGCCGGCCGGAACACCGGGGAGCTGTTTTTT
CASSLAGRNTGELFF
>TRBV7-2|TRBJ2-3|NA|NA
TGTGCCAGCAGCAAATCACGGGCCCAAGCTACGCAGTATTTT
CASSKSRAQATQYF
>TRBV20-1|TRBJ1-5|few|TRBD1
TGCAGTGCTAGACCGGGACAGGGAGGTCAGCCCCAGCATTTT
CSARPGQGGQPQHF
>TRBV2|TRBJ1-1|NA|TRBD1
TGTGCCAGCAGGACCACAGGGGGCTCGGGAACTGAAGCTTTCTTT
CASRTTGGSGTEAFF
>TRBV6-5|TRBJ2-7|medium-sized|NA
TGTGCCAGCAGTTACTCGACGGGCTACGAGCAGTACTTC
CASSYSTGYEQYF
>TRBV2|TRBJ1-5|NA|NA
TGTGCCAGCAGTGTAGCAGGGAACAATCAGCCCCAGCATTTT
CASSVAGNNQPQHF
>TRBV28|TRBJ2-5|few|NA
TGTGCCAGCAGCTCGGCAGGGGTTGGATTAGAGACCCAGTACTTC
CASSSAGVGLETQYF
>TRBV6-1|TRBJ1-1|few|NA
TGTGCCACCCAAGGGCAGAACACTGAAGCTTTCTTT
CATQGQNTEAFF
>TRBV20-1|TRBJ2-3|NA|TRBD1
TGCAGTGCTAGGAACCGGGACAGGGCCACAGATACGCAGTATTTT
CSARNRDRATDTQYF
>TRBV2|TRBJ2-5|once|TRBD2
TGTGCCAGCAATGAAGCGACGGGACTAGCTACAAAGACCCAGTACTTC
CASNEATGLATKTQYF
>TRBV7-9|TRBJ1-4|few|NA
TGTGCCAGCAGCTTCCGGGAAGTGGCGAGTAGTGAAAAACTGTTTTTT
CASSFREVASSEKLFF
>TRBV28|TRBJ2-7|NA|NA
TGTGCCAGCAGTTTAACGGGGGCGAACGAGCAGTACTTC
CASSLTGANEQYF
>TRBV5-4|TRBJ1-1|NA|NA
TGTGCCAGCAGCCCTCAGACCCCGAGCTCCACTGAAGCTTTCTTT
CASSPQTPSSTEAFF
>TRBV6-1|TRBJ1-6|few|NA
TGTGCCAGCATACCGGACAGCTCCTATAATTCACCCCTCCACTTT
CASIPDSSYNSPLHF
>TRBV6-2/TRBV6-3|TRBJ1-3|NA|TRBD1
TGTGCCAGCGGAGGACAGGCTGGAAACACCATATATTTT
CASGGQAGNTIYF
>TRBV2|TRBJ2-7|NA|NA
TGTGCCAGCAGTGACTCCTACGAGCAGTACTTC
CASSDSYEQYF
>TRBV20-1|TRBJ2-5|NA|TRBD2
TGCAGTGCTAGAGATCCGACTAGCGGGGCGGCGGGGACCCAGTACTTC
CSARDPTSGAAGTQYF
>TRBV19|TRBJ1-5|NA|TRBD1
TGTGCCAGTAGTGCGGGACAGCCCAATTCTAATCAGCCCCAGCATTTT
CASSAGQPNSNQPQHF
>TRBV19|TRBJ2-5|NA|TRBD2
TGTGCCAGTAGTCTCCCTAGCGGGGGGGCCCAAGAGACCCAGTACTTC
CASSLPSGGAQETQYF
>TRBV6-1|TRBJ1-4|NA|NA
TGTGCCAGCAGGAGCCCTTCCAAGGGTTCTAATGAAAAACTGTTTTTT
CASRSPSKGSNEKLFF
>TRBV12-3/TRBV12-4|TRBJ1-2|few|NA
TGTGCCAGCAGTTTTCGGGGGCGACTCGATGGCTACACCTTC
CASSFRGRLDGYTF
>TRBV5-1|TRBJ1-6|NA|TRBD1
TGCGCCAGCAGGTCCCCGGGACAGGGTGACTCACCCCTCCACTTT
CASRSPGQGDSPLHF
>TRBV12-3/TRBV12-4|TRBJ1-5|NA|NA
TGTGCCAGCAGTCCTAAGGGGGGGGCGCAGAATCAGCCCCAGCATTTT
CASSPKGGAQNQPQHF
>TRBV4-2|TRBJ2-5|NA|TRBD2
TGTGCCAGCAGCGATCTCACCGGGACTAGCGTTGGTACCCAGTACTTC
CASSDLTGTSVGTQYF
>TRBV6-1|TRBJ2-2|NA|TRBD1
TGTGCCAGCAGGACAGGGGGAAGTACCGGGGAGCTGTTTTTT
CASRTGGSTGELFF
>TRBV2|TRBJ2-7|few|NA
TGTGCCAGCAGTGAGGGACACATCTACGAGCAGTACTTC
CASSEGHIYEQYF
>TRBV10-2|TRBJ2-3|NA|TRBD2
TGCGCCAGCAGTGTCGGGGGGGCCAGCGCAGATACGCAGTATTTT
CASSVGGASADTQYF
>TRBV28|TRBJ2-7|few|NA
TGTGCCAGCAGGATGGGAGGGGGCGCTTCCTCCTACGAGCAGTACTTC
CASRMGGGASSYEQYF
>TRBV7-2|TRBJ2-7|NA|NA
TGTGCCAGCAGCCCCGAATACTCCAGCTGCGAGCAGTACTTC
CASSPEYSSCEQYF
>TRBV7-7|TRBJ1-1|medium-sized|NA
TGTGCTAGCAGCTTATCTGGGGGGACTGAAGCTTTCTTT
CASSLSGGTEAFF
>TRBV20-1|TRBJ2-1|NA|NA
TGCAGTGCTAGGGGGGCATTCGGTAATGAGCAGTTCTTC
CSARGAFGNEQFF